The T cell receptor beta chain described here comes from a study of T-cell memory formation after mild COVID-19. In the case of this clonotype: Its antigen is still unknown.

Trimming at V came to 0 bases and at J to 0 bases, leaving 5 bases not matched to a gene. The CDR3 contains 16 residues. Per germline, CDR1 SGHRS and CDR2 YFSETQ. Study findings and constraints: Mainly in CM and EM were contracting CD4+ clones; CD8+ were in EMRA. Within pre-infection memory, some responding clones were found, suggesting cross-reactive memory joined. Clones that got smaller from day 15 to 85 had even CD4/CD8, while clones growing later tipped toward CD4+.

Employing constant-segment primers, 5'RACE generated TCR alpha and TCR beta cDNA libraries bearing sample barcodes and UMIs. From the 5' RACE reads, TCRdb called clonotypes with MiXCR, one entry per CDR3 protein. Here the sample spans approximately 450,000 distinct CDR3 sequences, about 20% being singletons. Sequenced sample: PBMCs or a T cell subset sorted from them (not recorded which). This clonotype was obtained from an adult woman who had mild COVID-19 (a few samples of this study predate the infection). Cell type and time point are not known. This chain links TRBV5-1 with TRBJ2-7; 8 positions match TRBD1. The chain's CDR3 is CASSLGTGGSSYEQYF. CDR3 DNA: TGCGCCAGCAGCTTGGGTACAGGGGGTAGCTCCTACGAGCAGTACTTC.